This T cell receptor (beta chain) was captured in a study of identifying expanded T cells in peripheral blood. General observations from the study: Roughly two-week clone count variance significantly increased as total template count grew.

The assay was immunoSEQ multiplex PCR, and TCRdb's table has in-frame clones only and misses some. The data show about 100,000 clones, around 85% seen once. No infections or other immune events were documented during collection. Note on this clone: The antigen is not known.

Germline CDR1 and CDR2: SGHTS and YDEGEE. This CDR3 contains 14 residues. The V and J ends lost 4 bases and 4 bases, in that order; junction bases with no gene match: 6. The source is a person between 18 and 69 years old in good health. The rearrangement joins TRBV5-8 to TRBJ2-7, with 9 bases fitting TRBD1. Sequencing was carried out using blood. The CDR3 DNA reads as TGTGCCAGCAGCGGCCGGGACAGGGTTTACGAGCAGTACTTC. It translates to CASSGRDRVYEQYF.